The 15 T cell receptor beta chains presented below share a single source sample, sequenced in a study of blood T cell repertoires in COVID-19. Clones were read by immunoSEQ multiplex PCR, and TCRdb kept only the in-frame ones, dropping some. The data show a few hundred thousand clones, 85% seen once. Source material: peripheral blood. The source is a woman younger than 35 with acute or convalescent COVID-19.

The gene calls are TRBV29-1 and TRBJ2-3; D may be TRBD2 (6 bases). Germline CDR1 is SQVTM and CDR2 is ANQGSEA. V dropped 1 base and J dropped 4 bases, with 18 bases sitting between them. The CDR3 is 16 residues long. The DNA for the CDR3 is TGCAGCGTTGAAGGGGAGGCGTCCGTTAGCGCAGATACGCAGTATTTT. Translation: CSVEGEASVSADTQYF.

This chain links TRBV6-5 with TRBJ2-5; 7 positions agree with TRBD1. Trimming at V came to 11 bases and at J to 2 bases, leaving 8 bases not matched to a gene. Per the germline V gene, CDR1 is MNHEY and CDR2 is SVGAGI. The CDR3 runs 13 residues. CDR3 loop: CAARQGIQETQYF. CDR3 nucleotide sequence: TGTGCCGCGCGACAGGGAATACAAGAGACCCAGTACTTC.

Here the CDR3 reads CASSLDGGLAEAFF. CDR3 DNA sequence: TGCGCCAGCAGCTTGGATGGCGGGTTGGCTGAAGCTTTCTTT. This chain uses TRBV5-1 with TRBJ1-1; no clear D. Germline V lookup: CDR1 SGHRS, CDR2 YFSETQ. The length of the CDR3 is 14 residues. Trimming removed 0 bases at V and 6 bases at J, with 12 bases between.

The V call is TRBV5-1, the J call TRBJ1-2, with D maybe TRBD1 (5 bases). The CDR3 sequence is 18 residues long. V lost 1 base to trimming and J lost 3 bases, with 22 bases between them. Germline CDR1 reads SGHRS; CDR2 reads YFSETQ. Written as DNA, the CDR3 is TGCGCCAGCAGCTTGCAATCTCCGGAACGGGGGAACTACTATGGCTACACCTTC. Translating gives CASSLQSPERGNYYGYTF. Full variable domain (outside the CDR3, taken from reference TRBV5-1 and TRBJ1-2): KAGVTQTPRYLIKTRGQQVTLSCSPISGHRSVSWYQQTPGQGLQFLFEYFSETQRNKGNFPGRFSGRQFSNSRSEMNVSTLELGDSALYLCASSLQSPERGNYYGYTFGSGTRLTVV.

The V and J genes are TRBV5-1 and TRBJ2-3, with D possibly matching TRBD2 (6 bases). The germline V gene has CDR1 SGHRS and CDR2 YFSETQ. The CDR3 extends over 15 amino acids. Trimming left V 4 bases short and J 0 bases short, with 12 bases between. The CDR3 is CASSGRSGSTDTQYF. DNA for the CDR3: TGCGCCAGCAGCGGGAGGAGCGGGAGCACAGATACGCAGTATTTT.

The V call is TRBV5-1, the J call TRBJ1-4; possible D gene TRBD1, 6 bases. The V gene lost 1 base and the J gene lost 6 bases, with 10 bases spanning the gap. This CDR3 is built from 14 residues. The germline V gene encodes CDR1 SGHRS and CDR2 YFSETQ. The CDR3 nucleotides read TGCGCCAGCAGCTTGAGGACAGAGGATGAAAAACTGTTTTTT. Protein: CASSLRTEDEKLFF.

The chain uses TRBV6-6 and TRBJ1-1; D may be TRBD1 (5 bases). CDR1 MNHNY and CDR2 SVGAGI come from the germline V gene (reference sequence). The CDR3 totals 17 residues. Between the trimmed V and J ends, which lost 5 bases and 1 base, there was a span of 20 bases. The CDR3 loop reads CASSQSVRQRSNTEAFF. Written as DNA, the CDR3 is TGTGCCAGCAGTCAATCTGTTAGACAGAGATCGAACACTGAAGCTTTCTTT.

To note about this clone: This sequence may be a read error, since a much larger clone differs from it by one base. The V and J genes are TRBV9 and TRBJ2-2, with a tentative D call TRBD1 (6 bases). The ends were cut back, 9 bases at V and 7 bases at J, with 22 bases in the middle. This CDR3 region has 15 residues. Germline CDR1 reads SGDLS; CDR2 reads YYNGEE. The CDR3 coding sequence is TGTGCCAACAGGCCAACAGGGTGGGGAAGCGGGGAGCTGTTTTTT. Its translation: CANRPTGWGSGELFF.

This sequence joins TRBV4-1 and TRBJ1-4; D uncertain. V was pared by 0 bases and J by 6 bases, with 8 bases between. Germline CDR1 MGHRA, CDR2 YSYEKL. The CDR3 runs 14 residues. The CDR3: CASSQDMSDEKLFF. CDR3 DNA: TGCGCCAGCAGCCAAGATATGAGTGATGAAAAACTGTTTTTT.

The gene calls are TRBV5-4 and TRBJ1-1; the D is unclear. Germline V gene sequence: CDR1 SGHNT, CDR2 YYREEE (reference sequence). This CDR3 region has 15 residues. Trimming took 4 bases from V and 0 from J, leaving 13 bases between them. The CDR3 DNA reads TGTGCCAGCAGCCCTCAAGACGGGATGAACACTGAAGCTTTCTTT. Amino acids: CASSPQDGMNTEAFF. Full variable domain (missing parts from reference TRBV5-4 and TRBJ1-1): ETGVTQSPTHLIKTRGQQVTLRCSSQSGHNTVSWYQQALGQGPQFIFQYYREEENGRGNFPPRFSGLQFPNYSSELNVNALELDDSALYLCASSPQDGMNTEAFFGQGTRLTVV.

This chain uses TRBV24-1 with TRBJ2-2, with 8 bases identical to TRBD2. Germline V gene sequence: CDR1 KGHDR, CDR2 SFDVKD. Germline trimming cut 5 bases from V and 5 bases from J; bases unmatched to any gene: 12. This CDR3 is built from 17 residues. The CDR3 coding sequence is TGTGCCACCAGTGCCTCCCCTGGGACTAGTAGTACCGGGGAGCTGTTTTTT. The encoded protein is CATSASPGTSSTGELFF.

The V and J genes are TRBV6-5 and TRBJ1-1, with D unclear. The CDR3 runs 13 residues. Trimming removed 5 bases at V and 1 base at J, with 8 bases between. CDR1 is MNHEY, CDR2 SVGAGI, per germline. CDR3 loop: CASSTPPNTEAFF. The DNA for the CDR3 is TGTGCCAGCAGTACTCCACCGAACACTGAAGCTTTCTTT.

This clone has just one count. The J gene is TRBJ2-3, the V gene TRBV4-1; D might be TRBD1 (6 bases). This CDR3 has 17 residues. V was pared by 4 bases and J by 1 base, with 18 bases between. CDR1 MGHRA and CDR2 YSYEKL come from the germline V gene. This CDR3 reads CASSLRTDSWGTDTQYF. CDR3 DNA sequence: TGCGCCAGCAGCCTCCGGACAGACTCCTGGGGCACAGATACGCAGTATTTT.

The chain joins TRBV11-2 to TRBJ1-5; D is undetermined. CDR3 length: 14 amino acids. Germline assignment: CDR1 SGHAT and CDR2 FQNNGV. V was clipped by 3 bases and J by 4 bases, with 10 bases between them. The CDR3 loop is CASSFTRDNQPQHF. In DNA, the CDR3 is TGTGCCAGCAGCTTTACACGGGATAATCAGCCCCAGCATTTT.

CDR3 bases: TGTGCCAGCACTTCTGGAAACACCATATATTTT. Amino acids: CASTSGNTIYF. This rearrangement joins TRBV9 to TRBJ1-3; D is unresolved. V was pared by 6 bases and J by 1 base, with 2 bases between. CDR1 and CDR2 (germline): SGDLS, YYNGEE. The CDR3 length is 11 residues. Full variable domain (remainder filled in from reference TRBV9 and TRBJ1-3): DSGVTQTPKHLITATGQRVTLRCSPRSGDLSVYWYQQSLDQGLQFLIQYYNGEERAKGNILERFSAQQFPDLHSELNLSSLELGDSALYFCASTSGNTIYFGEGSWLTVV.